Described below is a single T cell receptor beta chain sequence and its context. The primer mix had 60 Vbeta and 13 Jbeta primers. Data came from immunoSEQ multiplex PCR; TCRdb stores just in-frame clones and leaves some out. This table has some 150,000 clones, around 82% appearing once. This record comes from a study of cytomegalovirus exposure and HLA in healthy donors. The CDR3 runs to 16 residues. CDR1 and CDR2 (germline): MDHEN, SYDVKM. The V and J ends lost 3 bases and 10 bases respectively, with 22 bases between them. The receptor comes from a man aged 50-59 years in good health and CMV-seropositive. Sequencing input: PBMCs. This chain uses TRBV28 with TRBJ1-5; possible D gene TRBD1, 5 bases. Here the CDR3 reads CASSFSRGAGKKPQHF. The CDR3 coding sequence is TGTGCCAGCAGTTTCTCCCGGGGCGCGGGAAAAAAACCCCAGCATTTT.